The 17 T cell receptor beta chains below were found in one sample sequenced in a study of tumor-infiltrating lymphocytes in primary liver carcinoma. Starting material of approximately 500 ng total RNA yielded TCR beta cDNA via a constant-region primer. TCR beta libraries came from three nested multiplex PCR rounds using slightly modified ARM-PCR. The first two PCR rounds, approximately 11 cycles each, used TRBV1-TRBV30 forward primers and a C-beta reverse primer. Using its own MiXCR run on the multiplex PCR reads, TCRdb lists one record per CDR3 protein. The repertoire holds roughly 91,000 distinct CDR3 sequences, with roughly 69% as singletons. Total RNA and DNA came together from approximately 22-30 mg of bulk tissue without cell sorting. Sequenced input: liver tumor tissue from sampling region 5. This sample's subset: tumor region T5, tumor centre. The receptors stem from a woman aged 55-75 years with primary liver carcinoma and hepatitis B virus infection.

Notes on this clonotype: Relative to the germline gene, one junction end is altered; a read error may explain this. CDR3 nucleotides: TGTGCCAGCAGCTTGGGGACCGACCAGCCCCGGCATTTT. Translation gives CASSLGTDQPRHF. This chain uses TRBV11-2 with TRBJ1-5; a weak D match, TRBD1 (5 bases). The germline CDR1 and CDR2 sequences are SGHAT and FQNNGV. The CDR3 spans 13 residues.

Turning to this clonotype: Here the CDR3 omits its conserved ending phenylalanine or tryptophan, so a read error is the likely source. This sequence joins TRBV5-4 and TRBJ2-1; D unresolved. Looked up from germline, CDR1 is SGHNT and CDR2 is YYREEE (reference sequence). CDR3 length: 16 amino acids. Trimming shortened V by 4 bases and J by 3 bases, and 17 bases separated the two germline ends. The CDR3 DNA reads TGTGCCAGCAGCAGGTGGACCCAGACCCTCTACAATGAGCAGTTCCTC. It encodes CASSRWTQTLYNEQFL.

This clonotype has a single count. A read error may be the cause here, since a much bigger clone is one base away. The rearrangement joins TRBV5-4 to TRBJ2-5, with D unresolved. The CDR3 runs 14 residues. CDR1 is SGHNT and CDR2 is YYREEE in the germline V gene (reference sequence). The V gene lost 0 bases and the J gene lost 7 bases, with 13 bases spanning the gap. CDR3 bases: TGTGCCAGCAGCTTGGCCGTCAAGGAAGCGACCCAGTACTTC. Translated, it gives CASSLAVKEATQYF.

Turning to this clonotype: The germline gene is not matched at one end of the junction; a read error may be the cause. This chain connects TRBV6-1 to TRBJ2-1, with 8 positions matching TRBD2. This CDR3 has 14 residues. Germline CDR1 is MNHNS and CDR2 is SASEGT. The CDR3 region has the DNA TGTGTCAGCGGACTAGCAGGAGGATACAATGAGCAGTTCTTC. Its protein is CVSGLAGGYNEQFF.

To note about this clonotype: Its ends do not fully match the called genes, so a read error is possible. This rearrangement joins TRBV11-1 to TRBJ1-1; D possibly corresponds to TRBD1 (5 bases). The CDR3 sequence is 15 residues long. CDR1 SGHAT and CDR2 FQDESV come from the germline V gene (reference sequence). The CDR3 DNA follows: TGTGCCAGGAACTTTTTTGGGGCAGCGAACACTGAAGCTTACTTT. Its translation: CARNFFGAANTEAYF.

This clonotype was counted a single time. It is unclear where the CDR3 begins or ends on the DNA, so no DNA is shown, and the CDR3 is as TCRdb lists it. The gene calls are TRBV29-1 and TRBJ2-5; the table's D call, TRBD2, has no DNA check behind it. The length of the CDR3 is 12 amino acids, counting both ends. From germline, CDR1 is SQVTM and CDR2 ANQGSEA. The CDR3 spells CSVGRGAETHYF.

A remark on this clonotype: At one boundary the junction diverges from the germline segment, which might be a read error. The rearrangement links TRBV4-2 to TRBJ1-2, with no clear D. Germline CDR1 reads LGHNA; CDR2 reads YNFKEQ. The CDR3 length is 11 residues. This chain's CDR3 is CASSQVNRPVF. CDR3 bases: TGTGCCAGCAGCCAAGTCAACCGCCCAGTCTTC.

Of note for this clonotype: A single base separates this from a much larger clone, so it may be a read error. The genes are TRBV5-5 and TRBJ2-3, with 7 bases matching TRBD2. The CDR3 length is 15 residues. CDR1 is SGHKS and CDR2 is YYEKEE in the germline V gene (reference sequence). V was pared by 5 bases and J by 5 bases, with 11 bases of the junction left unmatched. The CDR3 spells CASRPSGREIDTQYF. The CDR3 DNA reads TGTGCCAGCAGACCTTCCGGGCGGGAGATAGATACGCAGTATTTT.

As to this clonotype: An end of the junction does not agree with germline; a read error may underlie this. The chain uses TRBV20-1 and TRBJ1-2; D possibly corresponds to TRBD1 (6 bases). The CDR3 loop spans 11 amino acids. CDR1 is DFQATT and CDR2 is SNEGSKA in the germline V gene (reference sequence). The CDR3 spells CSAWTDYGYTF. CDR3 sequence (DNA): TGCAGTGCTTGGACAGACTATGGCTACACATTC.

A remark on this clonotype: One end of the junction fails to match germline, which may point to a read error. The chain couples TRBV11-3 to TRBJ2-1; D remains ambiguous. Germline CDR1 reads SGHNT; CDR2 reads YENEEA. CDR3 length equals 12 residues. The CDR3 region has the DNA TGTGCCAGCAGCTTAGCAAGCCATGAGCATTTCTTT. Protein sequence: CASSLASHEHFF.

This clonotype was observed at least ten times. The gene calls are TRBV7-3 and TRBJ2-1; TRBD2 matches 14 bases. Germline V CDR1 and CDR2: SGHTA, FQGTGA. The CDR3 length is 16 residues. The V and J ends lost 5 bases and 6 bases, in that order; junction bases with no gene match: 6. In DNA, the CDR3 is TGTGCCAGCAGCCGAGCCGGGACTAGCGGGAGCAATGAGCAGTTCTTC. This translates into CASSRAGTSGSNEQFF.

Concerning this clonotype itself: It may be a read error: a sequence one base away is much more abundant. V is TRBV6-6 and J is TRBJ1-4, with a possible D match to TRBD1 (5 bases). Trimming took off 10 bases at V and 8 bases at J, with 14 bases between the two ends. In germline, CDR1 is MNHNY, CDR2 SVGAGI (reference sequence). CDR3 length: 12 amino acids. The CDR3: CATSVRGEKLFF. The CDR3, as DNA: TGTGCCACCAGCGTTCGGGGGGAAAAACTGTTTTTT.

On this clonotype itself: Mismatch with germline at one junction end may stem from a read error. This chain uses TRBV11-2 with TRBJ1-2; TRBD1 is a possible D gene (5 bases). There are 12 residues in the CDR3. Germline V CDR1 and CDR2: SGHAT, FQNNGV. The CDR3, as DNA: TGCGCCAACAACTCCAACCAGGGTGGCTACACCTTC. Protein product: CANNSNQGGYTF.

As for this clonotype: This may stem from a read error, because a much larger clone lies one nucleotide away. The chain couples TRBV14 to TRBJ2-4; the match to TRBD1 covers 7 bases. The CDR3 length is 16 residues. The V gene end was trimmed by 7 bases and the J gene end by 0 bases; junction bases not matched to a gene: 9. Germline V CDR1 and CDR2: SGHDN, FVKESK. The CDR3, as DNA: TGTGCCAGCAACCACAGGACAGGAGTAGCCAAAAACATTCAGTACTTC. It is translated as CASNHRTGVAKNIQYF. Supplemented by reference TRBV14 and TRBJ2-4, the full variable domain reads EAGVTQFPSHSVIEKGQTVTLRCDPISGHDNLYWYRRVMGKEIKFLLHFVKESKQDESGMPNNRFLAERTGGTYSTLKVQPAELEDSGVYFCASNHRTGVAKNIQYFGAGTRLSVL.

Remarks on this clonotype: One end of the junction fails to match germline, which may point to a read error. V usage is TRBV6-1 and J usage is TRBJ2-2; the D gene could be TRBD1 or TRBD2 (6 bases each). This CDR3 comprises 14 residues. The V gene's germline CDR1 is MNHNS and CDR2 SASEGT. The CDR3 DNA reads as TGTGCCAGCACTACAGGGTGTAGCACCGGGGGGCTGTTTTTT. As protein: CASTTGCSTGGLFF.

In regard to this clonotype: Germline and junction disagree at one end, which may indicate a read error. The V and J genes are TRBV4-2 and TRBJ1-1; 8 nucleotides align to TRBD1. The CDR3 length is 15 residues. CDR1 and CDR2 from the germline V gene are LGHNA and YNFKEQ. CDR3: CVRSQRQGTLTEALF. Written as DNA, the CDR3 is TGTGTCAGGAGCCAACGACAGGGGACGTTGACTGAAGCTCTCTTT.

As regards this clonotype: A much larger clone is a single base away; this may be a read error. The chain couples TRBV13 to TRBJ2-7, with TRBD2 as a possible D gene (6 bases). Germline V gene data show CDR1 as PRHDT and CDR2 as FYEKMQ (reference sequence). V was pared by 3 bases and J by 3 bases, with 12 bases between. The CDR3 runs 14 residues. CDR3 loop: CASSLFREYYEQYF. The CDR3 nucleotides read TGTGCCAGCAGCTTGTTCCGGGAGTACTACGAGCAGTACTTC.